This T cell receptor (beta chain) was identified during a study of CD4 T cells in relation to SARS-CoV-2 and coronaviruses. The unexposed donors gave CD4+ T cells in about 2011-2018, prior to COVID-19. CD4 enrichment then naive enrichment separated naive from memory CD4+ cells. This CDR3 has 15 residues. From germline, CDR1 is MDHEN and CDR2 SYDVKM. Trimming removed 2 bases from V and 6 bases from J; junction bases left unmatched: 9. The protocol was immunoSEQ multiplex PCR, while the TCRdb copy is restricted to in-frame clones and leaves out a portion. Of about 59,000 clones listed, about nine tenths are singletons.

The TCR was taken from a human donor in good health. The sample was memory CD4+ T cells from PBMCs. V gene TRBV28 combines with J gene TRBJ1-2; 7 bases are a match to TRBD1. As DNA, the CDR3 is TGTGCCAGCAGTTTAACCGGGCAGGGGGGTCATGGCTACACCTTC. This sequence encodes CASSLTGQGGHGYTF.